This T cell receptor (beta chain) originates from a study of spatial heterogeneity in lung cancer. Study details: Where present, follow-up PBMC were sequenced a median of roughly 26 months after resection. Each unique TCR and UMI combination was seen more than ten times on average in raw reads.

Via MiXCR, TCRdb re-called the 5' RACE reads, giving one row per CDR3 protein. The sample lists fewer than 25,000 distinct CDR3 sequences; about a tenth were seen once. Germline V gene data show CDR1 as MDHEN and CDR2 as SYDVKM. The CDR3 spans 15 residues. The J segment lost 5 bases and the V segment lost 6 bases, leaving 12 bases of the junction unmatched. Time point here: blood at routine non-recurrence follow-up after resection. Whole RNA, which was extracted from tumor, nontumor lung tissue or frozen PBMC, was sequenced without any cell sorting. The source of this sequence is a male donor with early-stage non-small cell lung cancer. Material: PBMCs, obtained at follow-up. The chain employs TRBV28 and TRBJ2-5; the match to TRBD1 covers 7 bases. The CDR3 protein is CASSTILQGLETQYF. CDR3 DNA sequence: TGTGCCAGCAGCACAATTCTACAGGGGTTGGAGACCCAGTACTTC.